This T cell receptor beta chain was sequenced for a study of regulatory T cells in long-lasting Graves disease. Study details: Antithyroid drug intake by newly diagnosed Graves' patients had lasted under 3 months.

Study-wide findings and caveats: Newly diagnosed Graves' patients had higher TCR diversity than persistent ones. New patients shared 1,000 or so public clonotypes, and persistent patients shared more, with approximately 2,600.

Time point reported: newly diagnosed GD, antithyroid drugs for less than 3 months. The TCR library was prepared using RNA isolated from PBMCs. Sequencing libraries for TCR beta were prepared with iRepertoire HTBI primers and Arm-PCR of CDR3 regions. TCRdb processed the multiplex PCR reads anew with MiXCR; each CDR3 protein has one entry. The data contain 350,000 to 400,000 distinct CDR3 sequences, around 15% of them singletons. The germline gives CDR1 MDHEN, CDR2 SYDVKM. The CDR3 totals 15 residues. The junction had 7 bases not matched to a gene; V was cut back by 5 bases and J by 6 bases. This clonotype was observed at least ten times. Its target is not known.

This clonotype was obtained from a female donor with Graves disease. This material consisted of peripheral blood mononuclear cells (PBMCs), taken at new diagnosis, from a patient treated with antithyroid drugs. The V gene is TRBV28, the J gene TRBJ1-5; TRBD1 agrees at 10 bases. CDR3 loop: CASSTGTGAIQPQHF. The CDR3 region has the DNA TGTGCCAGCAGTACCGGGACAGGGGCGATTCAGCCCCAGCATTTT.